This T cell receptor beta chain emerged from a study of T cell responses to AZD1222 COVID-19 vaccine. Findings of the study overall: Donors were chiefly white British, with a greater number of females, and clonal diversity was perhaps underestimated. No day 14 peak samples; only post-peak repertoires were characterized. Regions 160-218 and 743-854 dominated among vaccine-associated CD4 TCRs spanning spike. Nearly half of the spike-specific TCRs reportedly recognize variant regions that carry no mutations.

Per germline, CDR1 LGHDT and CDR2 YNNKEL (reference sequence). CDR3 size: 15 residues. Trimming removed 0 bases from V and 3 bases from J, with 10 bases in between. The table came from immunoSEQ multiplex PCR; TCRdb's copy has only in-frame clones and leaves some out. Of 170,000 or so clones listed, 90% are singletons. Note on this clone: Antigen unknown.

This TCR derives from an adult in good health. This rearrangement joins TRBV3-1 (or the pseudogene TRBV3-2) to TRBJ2-3, with D tentatively TRBD2 (6 bases). Source: peripheral blood, taken on day 0 of AZD1222 vaccination. The CDR3 protein is CASSQDIGRTDTQYF. In DNA form, the CDR3 reads TGTGCCAGCAGCCAAGACATTGGGAGGACAGATACGCAGTATTTT.